This TCR beta chain was identified during a study of control samples from healthy donors and cancer patients. The germline V gene encodes CDR1 MNHEY and CDR2 SMNVEV (reference sequence). The CDR3 is made up of 13 amino acids. Trimming left V 5 bases short and J 5 bases short, with 12 bases between. Profiled with immunoSEQ multiplex PCR; TCRdb holds only in-frame clones, not every one. Here the sample spans a few hundred thousand clones, approximately 90% being singletons. The chain recombines TRBV27 with TRBJ1-2, with D hard to call. Sequencing was performed on PBMCs. The clonotype was recovered from a man between 40 and 49 years old with head and neck cancer. CDR3 sequence (DNA): TGTGCCAGCAGTCCCAATGACCCGTATGGCTACACCTTC. Its translation: CASSPNDPYGYTF.